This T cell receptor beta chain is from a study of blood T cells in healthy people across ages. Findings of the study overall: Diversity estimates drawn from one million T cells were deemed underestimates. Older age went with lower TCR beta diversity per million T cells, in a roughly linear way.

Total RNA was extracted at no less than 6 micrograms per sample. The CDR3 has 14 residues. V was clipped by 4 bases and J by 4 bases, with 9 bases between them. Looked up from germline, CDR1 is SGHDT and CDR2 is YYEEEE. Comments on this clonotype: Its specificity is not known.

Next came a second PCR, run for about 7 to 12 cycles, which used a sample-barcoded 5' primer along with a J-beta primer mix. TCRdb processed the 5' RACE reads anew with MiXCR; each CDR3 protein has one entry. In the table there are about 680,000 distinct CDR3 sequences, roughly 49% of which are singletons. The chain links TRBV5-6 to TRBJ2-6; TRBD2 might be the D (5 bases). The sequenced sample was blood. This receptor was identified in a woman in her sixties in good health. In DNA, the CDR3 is TGTGCCAGCAGCGGAGGTGTAGGGGCCAACGTCCTGACTTTC. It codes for CASSGGVGANVLTF.